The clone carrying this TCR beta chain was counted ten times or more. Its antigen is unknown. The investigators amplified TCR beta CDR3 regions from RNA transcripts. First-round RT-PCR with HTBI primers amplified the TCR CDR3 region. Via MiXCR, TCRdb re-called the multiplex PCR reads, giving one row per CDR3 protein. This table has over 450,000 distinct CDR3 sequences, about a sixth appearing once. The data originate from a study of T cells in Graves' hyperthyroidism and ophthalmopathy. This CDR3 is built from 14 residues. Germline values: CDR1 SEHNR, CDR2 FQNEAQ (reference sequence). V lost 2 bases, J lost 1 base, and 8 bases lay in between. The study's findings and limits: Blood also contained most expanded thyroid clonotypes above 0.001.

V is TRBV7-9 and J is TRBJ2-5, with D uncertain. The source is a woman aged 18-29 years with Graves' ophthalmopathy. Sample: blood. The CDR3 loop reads CASSLQTTQETQYF. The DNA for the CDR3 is TGTGCCAGCAGCTTACAAACTACCCAAGAGACCCAGTACTTC.